Reported below is one TCR beta chain. CDR3 length: 12 residues. V lost 3 bases, J lost 1 base, and 2 bases lay in between. CDR1 is KGHDR, CDR2 SFDVKD, per germline. Profiled with immunoSEQ multiplex PCR; TCRdb holds only in-frame clones, not every one. The table shows about 74,000 clones, with around nine tenths occurring only once. This sample is part of a study of control samples from healthy donors and cancer patients. This chain connects TRBV24-1 to TRBJ1-2; D gene uncertain. The sequence was obtained from a woman aged 50 to 60 in good health. The sample consisted of blood. CDR3 nucleotides: TGTGCCACCAGTGATGGTAACTATGGCTACACCTTC. It translates to CATSDGNYGYTF.